The TCR beta chain described here comes from a study of TIL therapy for anti-PD-1-resistant metastatic lung cancer. Study at large: Half of patients were current or former smokers. General observations from the study: This highly selected cohort may not generalize to typical lung cancer patients.

The libraries were made with immunoSEQ v3. Measured with immunoSEQ multiplex PCR; TCRdb has only the in-frame clones, and not every one. Of nearly 60,000 clones in the sample, less than 75% were seen once. Described time point: pre-treatment sample, taken before nivolumab and TIL therapy. This CDR3 has 13 amino acids. The germline V gene has CDR1 MNHNY and CDR2 SVGAGI (reference sequence). Deletions cut 5 bases from V and 10 bases from J, with 17 bases between. Worth noting for this clone: Its antigen is as yet unknown.

The chain is built from TRBV6-6 and TRBJ1-1; unclear D gene. The TCR originated in a person aged 25-85 years with non-small cell lung cancer. Sequencing used blood, obtained at baseline. The DNA of the CDR3 is TGTGCCAGCAGTGTCCGTTTACCCGGAGGAGCTTTCTTT. Its translation is CASSVRLPGGAFF.